A single sample gave rise to the 25 T cell receptor beta chains below, sequenced in a study of PD-1 blockade in mismatch repair-deficient tumors. This table comes from immunoSEQ multiplex PCR, and its TCRdb copy is limited to in-frame clones, with some not included. The table includes approximately 60,000 clones, approximately 90% detected once. The sequenced sample was peripheral blood, obtained 52 weeks after starting pembrolizumab. The receptors were gathered from an adult with mismatch repair-deficient cancer.

The chain carries TRBV5-8 and TRBJ2-7; D uncertain. Per germline, CDR1 SGHTS and CDR2 YDEGEE. The germline V and J ends were trimmed by 0 bases and 1 base, with 11 bases remaining between them. The CDR3 contains 15 residues. The CDR3 coding sequence is TGTGCCAGCAGCTTGGTTTTTCTAGAATCCTACGAGCAGTACTTC. Translated: CASSLVFLESYEQYF.

V is TRBV5-1 and J is TRBJ2-5; no reliable D call. The CDR3 contains 12 residues. V lost 0 bases and J 4 bases, leaving 4 bases between the germline ends. CDR1 and CDR2 (germline): SGHRS, YFSETQ. The DNA for the CDR3 is TGCGCCAGCAGCTTGGAATCAGAGACCCAGTACTTC. Its translation: CASSLESETQYF.

The chain uses TRBV4-2 and TRBJ2-4; D uncertain. V shed 1 base and J shed 0 bases, with 10 bases lying between them. Germline CDR1 reads LGHNA; CDR2 reads YNFKEQ. The CDR3 is made up of 16 amino acids. The CDR3 here is CASSQVGLLAKNIQYF. DNA of the CDR3: TGTGCCAGCAGCCAAGTAGGTTTGCTAGCCAAAAACATTCAGTACTTC.

The gene calls are TRBV4-1 and TRBJ1-4; TRBD1 matches 9 bases. The germline gives CDR1 MGHRA, CDR2 YSYEKL. J lost 3 bases, V lost 6 bases, and 8 bases had no gene match. The CDR3 has 16 residues. DNA of the CDR3: TGCGCCAGCAGGCGAACACAGGGGGCGGCTAATGAAAAACTGTTTTTT. This sequence encodes CASRRTQGAANEKLFF.

J is TRBJ2-5 and V is TRBV4-1; 12 bases match TRBD1. The CDR3 loop spans 18 amino acids. Looked up from germline, CDR1 is MGHRA and CDR2 is YSYEKL. J lost 1 base, V lost 1 base, and 7 bases had no gene match. The CDR3 sequence is CASSQVSGTGGPQETQYF. In DNA form, the CDR3 reads TGCGCCAGCAGCCAAGTCTCCGGGACAGGGGGCCCCCAAGAGACCCAGTACTTC.

This chain uses TRBV4-3 with TRBJ2-7, with D perhaps matching TRBD1 (5 bases). Trimming shortened V by 6 bases and J by 0 bases, and 9 bases separated the two germline ends. This CDR3 is built from 13 residues. The V gene's germline CDR1 is LGHNA and CDR2 YSLEER. CDR3 DNA: TGCGCCAGCAGTCTAGGGGCCTCCTACGAGCAGTACTTC. This codes for CASSLGASYEQYF.

The V call is TRBV11-2, the J call TRBJ1-1; D gene unclear. The CDR3 consists of 15 residues. The V end lost 5 bases, the J end lost 0 bases, and 13 bases lay between the germline ends. Germline V CDR1 and CDR2: SGHAT, FQNNGV. This chain's CDR3 is CASSDLQRVNTEAFF. The DNA of the CDR3 is TGTGCCAGCAGCGACTTACAGCGAGTGAACACTGAAGCTTTCTTT.

The chain couples TRBV30 to TRBJ2-2; D tentatively fits TRBD1 or TRBD2 (6 bases each). Trimming left V 4 bases short and J 4 bases short, with 16 bases between. The germline V gene has CDR1 GTSNPN and CDR2 SVGIG (reference sequence). CDR3 length: 15 residues. This chain's CDR3 is CAWNEGGVSTGELFF. CDR3 sequence (DNA): TGTGCCTGGAATGAGGGGGGAGTTTCCACCGGGGAGCTGTTTTTT.

The V call is TRBV11-1, the J call TRBJ2-7, with D possibly TRBD1 on 7 matching bases. Germline lookup yields CDR1 SGHAT and CDR2 FQDESV (reference sequence). This CDR3 is built from 15 residues. Trimming removed 5 bases from V and 3 bases from J, with 17 bases in between. The CDR3 nucleotides read TGTGCCAGCAGCCCAGCAGGGGGACTGTTCTACGAGCAGTACTTC. It encodes CASSPAGGLFYEQYF.

This chain links TRBV27 with TRBJ1-5; D remains unclear. Germline CDR1 is MNHEY and CDR2 is SMNVEV (reference sequence). This CDR3 is 15 amino acids long. V gave up 6 bases and J gave up 0 bases, with 12 bases separating them. The CDR3 DNA sequence: TGTGCCAGCAGCCTACTGGGAGATAGCAATCAGCCCCAGCATTTT. Translation gives CASSLLGDSNQPQHF.

The rearrangement uses TRBV6-5 and TRBJ2-5; weak D call: TRBD1 (5 bases). V lost 8 bases to trimming and J lost 6 bases, with 19 bases between them. Looked up from germline, CDR1 is MNHEY and CDR2 is SVGAGI. The CDR3 spans 14 residues. The CDR3 loop reads CASSGGADPKTQYF. The CDR3 DNA follows: TGTGCCAGCTCGGGTGGGGCAGACCCAAAGACCCAGTACTTC.

The rearrangement uses TRBV9 and TRBJ2-7; D call uncertain. The CDR3 is made up of 14 amino acids. V lost 0 bases to trimming and J lost 2 bases, with 9 bases between them. Germline assignment: CDR1 SGDLS and CDR2 YYNGEE. The CDR3 loop is CASSVEGDAYEQYF. DNA of the CDR3: TGTGCCAGCAGCGTAGAAGGAGACGCCTACGAGCAGTACTTC.

Here the CDR3 DNA reads TGTGCCAGCAGCCCCGTAGGGGTCGGTGCCCAAGAGACCCAGTACTTC. This gives the protein CASSPVGVGAQETQYF. This rearrangement joins TRBV5-5 to TRBJ2-5; weak D call: TRBD1 (5 bases). The V and J ends lost 4 bases and 1 base respectively, with 17 bases between them. CDR3 length: 16 amino acids. Germline V gene data show CDR1 as SGHKS and CDR2 as YYEKEE (reference sequence). The variable domain in full, completed from reference TRBV5-5 and TRBJ2-5, reads DAGVTQSPTHLIKTRGQQVTLRCSPISGHKSVSWYQQVLGQGPQFIFQYYEKEERGRGNFPDRFSARQFPNYSSELNVNALLLGDSALYLCASSPVGVGAQETQYFGPGTRLLVL.

The gene calls are TRBV7-3 and TRBJ2-5; TRBD1 or TRBD2 may be the D gene (5 bases each). CDR1 is SGHTA and CDR2 is FQGTGA in the germline V gene. The V and J ends lost 5 bases and 5 bases respectively, with 12 bases between them. The CDR3 is 13 amino acids. Here the CDR3 reads CASSRGAGETQYF. For the CDR3, the DNA is TGTGCCAGCAGCCGAGGGGCTGGGGAGACCCAGTACTTC.

The chain carries TRBV29-1 and TRBJ2-7; 7 bases align to TRBD2. The J segment lost 1 base and the V segment lost 3 bases, leaving 15 bases of the junction unmatched. The CDR3 extends over 17 amino acids. The germline CDR1 and CDR2 sequences are SQVTM and ANQGSEA. CDR3: CSVDGSSGVGGSYEQYF. DNA for the CDR3: TGCAGCGTTGACGGTTCTAGCGGAGTCGGAGGGTCCTACGAGCAGTACTTC.

This chain connects TRBV4-1 to TRBJ1-1; 8 bases match TRBD1. V lost 5 bases, J lost 1 base, and 9 bases stayed unmatched. Per the germline V gene, CDR1 is MGHRA and CDR2 is YSYEKL. This CDR3 is 16 amino acids long. The CDR3 region is CASSSDRGTTNTEAFF. CDR3 bases: TGCGCCAGCAGCTCTGACAGGGGCACTACGAACACTGAAGCTTTCTTT.

The chain is built from TRBV6-5 and TRBJ2-1, with unresolved D. The CDR3 has 13 amino acids. CDR1 MNHEY and CDR2 SVGAGI come from the germline V gene. The V gene lost 5 bases and the J gene lost 0 bases, with 5 bases spanning the gap. The CDR3, as DNA: TGTGCCAGCAGTACAAGCTCCTACAATGAGCAGTTCTTC. The encoded protein is CASSTSSYNEQFF.

The rearrangement links TRBV19 to TRBJ1-1; D gene uncertain. The CDR3 totals 15 residues. CDR1 LNHDA and CDR2 SQIVND come from the germline V gene (reference sequence). Trimming removed 6 bases from V and 4 bases from J, with 18 bases in between. CDR3 residues: CASRSSTLRSTEAFF. The CDR3 DNA sequence: TGTGCCAGTAGATCCTCGACCCTTAGGAGCACTGAAGCTTTCTTT.

CDR3 nucleotides: TGTGCCAGCTACGGACTAGCGGGAGAGGGAATCGATACGCAGTATTTT. Amino acids: CASYGLAGEGIDTQYF. The V call is TRBV28, the J call TRBJ2-3; 13 bases match TRBD2. V was clipped by 8 bases and J by 6 bases; unmatched bases: 11. The length of the CDR3 is 16 residues. Looked up from germline, CDR1 is MDHEN and CDR2 is SYDVKM.

This chain uses TRBV4-3 with TRBJ2-2; D is perhaps TRBD2 (5 bases). This CDR3 region has 18 residues. Looked up from germline, CDR1 is LGHNA and CDR2 is YSLEER. V was pared by 1 base and J by 2 bases, with 17 bases between. The CDR3 bases are TGCGCCAGCAGCCAAGGAGGGAGCGCCTTTTTTAACACCGGGGAGCTGTTTTTT. Encoded protein: CASSQGGSAFFNTGELFF.

The V and J genes are TRBV4-3 and TRBJ1-2, with D uncertain. Germline V lookup: CDR1 LGHNA, CDR2 YSLEER. Trimming removed 0 bases at V and 2 bases at J, with 10 bases between. The CDR3 totals 15 residues. The DNA of the CDR3 is TGCGCCAGCAGCCAAGAAAGGGCGCACAACTATGGCTACACCTTC. Translated, it gives CASSQERAHNYGYTF.

The chain recombines TRBV5-4 with TRBJ1-4, with D uncertain. This CDR3 has 13 amino acids. V lost 5 bases and J 8 bases, leaving 13 bases between the germline ends. In germline, CDR1 is SGHNT, CDR2 YYREEE (reference sequence). DNA for the CDR3: TGTGCCAGCAGTCCGTGGGCGGGAGAAAAACTGTTTTTT. This encodes CASSPWAGEKLFF.

V and J are TRBV7-2 and TRBJ2-4; 15 positions agree with TRBD2. J gave up 2 bases and V 6 bases, and 11 bases lay outside the gene matches. The CDR3 spans 19 residues. Germline V lookup: CDR1 SGHTA, CDR2 FQGNSA. In DNA, the CDR3 is TGTGCCAGCAGTTTCCGCTTGGGACTAGCGGGAGGAACCAAAAACATTCAGTACTTC. Translation gives CASSFRLGLAGGTKNIQYF.

The rearrangement joins TRBV6-6 to TRBJ1-2, with 9 nucleotides matching TRBD1. The CDR3 extends over 16 amino acids. The V segment lost 6 bases and the J segment 0 bases; nucleotides outside the gene matches: 8. In germline, CDR1 is MNHNY, CDR2 SVGAGI (reference sequence). DNA of the CDR3: TGTGCCAGCAGCCCCGGACAGGGGAACGCTAACTATGGCTACACCTTC. Its protein product is CASSPGQGNANYGYTF.

The chain links TRBV4-1 to TRBJ2-1; 7 nucleotides line up with TRBD2. Germline V gene data show CDR1 as MGHRA and CDR2 as YSYEKL. The CDR3 consists of 15 residues. V shed 6 bases and J 3 bases; nucleotides not matched to a gene: 8. The CDR3 here is CASSSGGGDYNEQFF. CDR3 bases: TGCGCCAGCAGTTCCGGGGGAGGGGACTACAATGAGCAGTTCTTC.